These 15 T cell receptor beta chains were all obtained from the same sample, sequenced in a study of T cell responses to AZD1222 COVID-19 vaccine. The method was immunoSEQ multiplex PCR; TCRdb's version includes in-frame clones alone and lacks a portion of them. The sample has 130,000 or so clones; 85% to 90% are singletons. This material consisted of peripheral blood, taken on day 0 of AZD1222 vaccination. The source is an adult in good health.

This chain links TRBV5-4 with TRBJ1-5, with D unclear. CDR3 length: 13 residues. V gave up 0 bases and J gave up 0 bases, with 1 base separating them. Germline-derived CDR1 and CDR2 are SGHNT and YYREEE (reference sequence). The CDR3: CASSLGSNQPQHF. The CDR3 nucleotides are TGTGCCAGCAGCTTGGGTAGCAATCAGCCCCAGCATTTT. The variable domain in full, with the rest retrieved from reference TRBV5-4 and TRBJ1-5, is ETGVTQSPTHLIKTRGQQVTLRCSSQSGHNTVSWYQQALGQGPQFIFQYYREEENGRGNFPPRFSGLQFPNYSSELNVNALELDDSALYLCASSLGSNQPQHFGDGTRLSIL.

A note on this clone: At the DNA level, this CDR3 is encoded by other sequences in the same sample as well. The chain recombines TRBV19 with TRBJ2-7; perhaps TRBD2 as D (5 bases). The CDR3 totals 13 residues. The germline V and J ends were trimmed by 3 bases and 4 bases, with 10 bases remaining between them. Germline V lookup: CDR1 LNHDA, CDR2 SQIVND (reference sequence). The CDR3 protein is CASSIKREYEQYF. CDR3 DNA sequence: TGTGCCAGTAGTATCAAGAGGGAATACGAGCAGTACTTC.

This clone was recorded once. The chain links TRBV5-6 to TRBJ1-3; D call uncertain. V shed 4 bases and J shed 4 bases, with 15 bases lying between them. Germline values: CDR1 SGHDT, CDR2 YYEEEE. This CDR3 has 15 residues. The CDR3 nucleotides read TGTGCCAGCAGCGTGGCCCTTGAACTGGGAAACACCATATATTTT. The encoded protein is CASSVALELGNTIYF.

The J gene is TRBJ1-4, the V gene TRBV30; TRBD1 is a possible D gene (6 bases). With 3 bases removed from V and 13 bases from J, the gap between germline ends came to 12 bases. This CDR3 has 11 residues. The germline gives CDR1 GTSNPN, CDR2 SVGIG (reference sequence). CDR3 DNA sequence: TGTGCCTGGAGAACGGGGGGCGGACTGTTTTTT. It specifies CAWRTGGGLFF.

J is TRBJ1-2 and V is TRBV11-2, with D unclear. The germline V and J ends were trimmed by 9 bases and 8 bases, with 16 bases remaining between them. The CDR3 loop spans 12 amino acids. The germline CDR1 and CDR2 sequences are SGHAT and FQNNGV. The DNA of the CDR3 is TGTGCCAGTCCTGGAGTCGGAGGGGGCTACACCTTC. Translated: CASPGVGGGYTF.

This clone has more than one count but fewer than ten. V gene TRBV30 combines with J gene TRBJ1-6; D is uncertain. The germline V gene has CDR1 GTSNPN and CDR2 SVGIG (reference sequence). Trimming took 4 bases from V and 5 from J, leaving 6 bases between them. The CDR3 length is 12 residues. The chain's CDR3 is CAWNRDNSPLHF. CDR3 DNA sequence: TGTGCCTGGAATCGAGATAATTCACCCCTCCACTTT.

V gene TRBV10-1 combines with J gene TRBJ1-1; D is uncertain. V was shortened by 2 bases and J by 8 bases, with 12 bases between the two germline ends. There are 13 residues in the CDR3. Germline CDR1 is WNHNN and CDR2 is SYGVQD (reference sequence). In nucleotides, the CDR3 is TGCGCCAGCAGTGAGAGGAGAGACGACGAAGCTTTCTTT. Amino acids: CASSERRDDEAFF.

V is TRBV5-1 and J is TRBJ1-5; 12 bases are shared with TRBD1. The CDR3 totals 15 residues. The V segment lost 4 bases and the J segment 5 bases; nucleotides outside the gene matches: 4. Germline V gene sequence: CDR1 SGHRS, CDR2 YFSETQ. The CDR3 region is CASSPGTGGDQPQHF. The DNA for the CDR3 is TGCGCCAGCAGCCCTGGGACAGGGGGCGATCAGCCCCAGCATTTT.

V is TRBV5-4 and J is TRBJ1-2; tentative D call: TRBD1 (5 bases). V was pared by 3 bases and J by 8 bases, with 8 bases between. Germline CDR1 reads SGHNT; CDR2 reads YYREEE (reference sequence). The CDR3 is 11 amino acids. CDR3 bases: TGTGCCAGCAGCTCCGGGGGGGGCTACACCTTC. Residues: CASSSGGGYTF.

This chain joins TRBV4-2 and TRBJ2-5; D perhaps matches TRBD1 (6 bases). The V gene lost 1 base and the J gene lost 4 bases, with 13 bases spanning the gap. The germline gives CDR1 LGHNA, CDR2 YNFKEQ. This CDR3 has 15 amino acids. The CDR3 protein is CASSQGSRGGETQYF. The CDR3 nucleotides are TGTGCCAGCAGCCAAGGGTCTAGAGGGGGAGAGACCCAGTACTTC.

The CDR3 protein is CASSYGTGDSRFSYYGYTF. The CDR3 DNA is TGTGCCAGCAGTTACGGGACAGGGGATTCCCGCTTCTCCTACTATGGCTACACCTTC. The chain is built from TRBV6-2 or TRBV6-3 and TRBJ1-2, with TRBD1 identical over 10 bases. CDR1 and CDR2 from the germline V gene are MNHEY and SVGEGT. The V gene end was trimmed by 2 bases and the J gene end by 3 bases; junction bases not matched to a gene: 15. CDR3 length: 19 residues.

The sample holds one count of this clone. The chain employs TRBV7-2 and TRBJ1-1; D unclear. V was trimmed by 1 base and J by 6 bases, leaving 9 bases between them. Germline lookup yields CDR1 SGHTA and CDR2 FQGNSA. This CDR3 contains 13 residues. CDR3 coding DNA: TGTGCCAGCAGCTTAGGAGTCCGGGCTGAAGCTTTCTTT. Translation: CASSLGVRAEAFF.

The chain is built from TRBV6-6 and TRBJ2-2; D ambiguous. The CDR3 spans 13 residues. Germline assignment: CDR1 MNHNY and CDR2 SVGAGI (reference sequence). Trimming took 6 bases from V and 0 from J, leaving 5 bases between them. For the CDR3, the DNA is TGTGCCAGCAGAGGGACGAACACCGGGGAGCTGTTTTTT. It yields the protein CASRGTNTGELFF.

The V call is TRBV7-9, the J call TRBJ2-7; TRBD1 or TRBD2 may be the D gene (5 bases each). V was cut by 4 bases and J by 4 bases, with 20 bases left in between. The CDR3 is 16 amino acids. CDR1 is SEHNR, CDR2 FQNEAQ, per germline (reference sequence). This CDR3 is CASSWDGDRTSYEQYF. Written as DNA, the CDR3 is TGTGCCAGCAGCTGGGATGGGGACCGAACCTCTTACGAGCAGTACTTC.

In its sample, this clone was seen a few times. In DNA, the CDR3 is TGTGCCAGCAGCCCCGAGGGAGAGACCCAGTACTTC. This encodes CASSPEGETQYF. The rearrangement joins TRBV7-3 to TRBJ2-5; possibly TRBD2 for D (5 bases). The germline V gene encodes CDR1 SGHTA and CDR2 FQGTGA. The germline V and J ends were trimmed by 5 bases and 4 bases, with 8 bases remaining between them. The CDR3 is 12 amino acids.